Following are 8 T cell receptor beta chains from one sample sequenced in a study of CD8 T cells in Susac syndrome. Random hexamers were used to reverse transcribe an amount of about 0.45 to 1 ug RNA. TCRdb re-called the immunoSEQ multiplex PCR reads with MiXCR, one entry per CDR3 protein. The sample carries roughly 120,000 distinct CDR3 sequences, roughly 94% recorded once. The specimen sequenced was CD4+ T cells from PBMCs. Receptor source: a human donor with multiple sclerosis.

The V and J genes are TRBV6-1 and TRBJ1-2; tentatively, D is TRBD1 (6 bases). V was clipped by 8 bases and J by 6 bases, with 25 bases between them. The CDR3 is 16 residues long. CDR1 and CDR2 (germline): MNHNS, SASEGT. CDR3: CASARQVDFLPHGYTF. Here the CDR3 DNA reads TGTGCCAGCGCCCGACAGGTCGACTTTCTACCCCATGGCTACACCTTC.

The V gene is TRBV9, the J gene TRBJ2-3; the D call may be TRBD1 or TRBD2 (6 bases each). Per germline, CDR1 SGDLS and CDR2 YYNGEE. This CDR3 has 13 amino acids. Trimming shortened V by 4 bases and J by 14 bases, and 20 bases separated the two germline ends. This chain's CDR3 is CASSPRRGAVLYF. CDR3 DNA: TGTGCCAGCAGCCCCCGTAGGGGGGCCGTACTGTATTTT.

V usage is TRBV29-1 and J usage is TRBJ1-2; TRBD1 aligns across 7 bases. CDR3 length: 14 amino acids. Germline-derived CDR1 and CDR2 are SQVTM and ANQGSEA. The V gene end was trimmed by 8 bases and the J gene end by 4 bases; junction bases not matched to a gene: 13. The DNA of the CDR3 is TGCAGCCTCCGCCGGGACAGCTCAATCTATGGCTACACCTTC. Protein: CSLRRDSSIYGYTF.

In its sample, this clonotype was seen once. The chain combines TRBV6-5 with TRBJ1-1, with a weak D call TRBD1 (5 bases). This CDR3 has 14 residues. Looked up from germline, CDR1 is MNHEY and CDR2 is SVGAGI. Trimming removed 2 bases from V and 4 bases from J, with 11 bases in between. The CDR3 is CASSYIWDFTEAFF. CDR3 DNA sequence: TGTGCCAGCAGTTACATATGGGACTTCACTGAAGCTTTCTTT.

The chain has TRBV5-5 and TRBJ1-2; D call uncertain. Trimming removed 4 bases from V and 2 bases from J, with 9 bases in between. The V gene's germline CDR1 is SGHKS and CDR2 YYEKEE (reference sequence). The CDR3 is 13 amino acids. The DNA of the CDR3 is TGTGCCAGCAGCCGCGCGGACAACTATGGCTACACCTTC. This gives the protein CASSRADNYGYTF.

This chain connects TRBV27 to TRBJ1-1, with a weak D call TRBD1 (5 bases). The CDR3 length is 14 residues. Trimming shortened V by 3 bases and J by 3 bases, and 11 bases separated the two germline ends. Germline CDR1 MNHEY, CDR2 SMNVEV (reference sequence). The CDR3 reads CASSFTGGDTEAFF. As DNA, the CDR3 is TGTGCCAGCAGTTTCACAGGAGGGGACACTGAAGCTTTCTTT.

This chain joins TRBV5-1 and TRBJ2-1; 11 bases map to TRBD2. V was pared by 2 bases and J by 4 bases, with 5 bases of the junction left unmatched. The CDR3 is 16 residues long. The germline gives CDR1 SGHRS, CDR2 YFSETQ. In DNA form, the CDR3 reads TGCGCCAGCAGCTTCACTAGCGGGGGAATTTACAATGAGCAGTTCTTC. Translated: CASSFTSGGIYNEQFF.

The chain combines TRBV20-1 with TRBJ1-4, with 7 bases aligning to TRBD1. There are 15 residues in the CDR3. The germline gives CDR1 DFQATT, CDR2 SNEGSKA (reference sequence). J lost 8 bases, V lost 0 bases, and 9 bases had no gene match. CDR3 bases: TGCAGTGCTAGAGAACGACAGGGTGTTGGGGAAAAACTGTTTTTT. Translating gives CSARERQGVGEKLFF.